Presented here are 4 T cell receptor beta chains from one specimen sequenced in a study of cytomegalovirus exposure and HLA in healthy donors. 13 Jbeta primers and 60 Vbeta primers were used for the PCR. The repertoire was sequenced with immunoSEQ multiplex PCR; TCRdb's copy has only in-frame clones and lacks some. The table records 100,000 to 120,000 clones, about 80% of them present only once. Sequencing used PBMCs. The receptors shown here come from a man aged 25-40 years in good health and CMV-seropositive.

A note on this clone: The sample holds other DNA sequences that translate to the same CDR3. The V and J genes are TRBV7-9 and TRBJ1-5, with D tentatively TRBD1 (5 bases). The CDR3 length is 14 residues. CDR1 is SEHNR and CDR2 is FQNEAQ in the germline V gene (reference sequence). The V end lost 2 bases, the J end lost 4 bases, and 9 bases lay between the germline ends. The CDR3 region has the DNA TGTGCCAGCAGCTTAACGGGGGGTAATCAGCCCCAGCATTTT. Its protein is CASSLTGGNQPQHF. The whole variable domain, filled in from reference TRBV7-9 and TRBJ1-5, reads DTGVSQNPRHKITKRGQNVTFRCDPISEHNRLYWYRQTLGQGPEFLTYFQNEAQLEKSRLLSDRFSAERPKGSFSTLEIQRTEQGDSAMYLCASSLTGGNQPQHFGDGTRLSIL.

This clone turned up a few times. The rearrangement uses TRBV4-3 and TRBJ1-2; TRBD1 matches at 9 bases. CDR3 size: 15 residues. The V segment lost 0 bases and the J segment 4 bases; nucleotides outside the gene matches: 3. Germline CDR1 and CDR2: LGHNA and YSLEER. CDR3 region: CASSQEQGASYGYTF. As DNA, the CDR3 is TGCGCCAGCAGCCAAGAACAGGGGGCTTCCTATGGCTACACCTTC.

This chain connects TRBV28 to TRBJ2-6; TRBD1 aligns across 8 bases. Germline CDR1 and CDR2: MDHEN and SYDVKM. With V trimmed by 7 bases and J by 0 bases, 8 bases remained unmatched. This CDR3 is 17 amino acids long. The chain's CDR3 is CASNTGGSSSGANVLTF. The CDR3 bases are TGTGCCAGCAACACAGGGGGAAGTAGCTCTGGGGCCAACGTCCTGACTTTC.

The gene calls are TRBV29-1 and TRBJ1-4; 7 bases line up with TRBD1. Germline V lookup: CDR1 SQVTM, CDR2 ANQGSEA. The trim removed 0 bases at V and 15 bases at J, leaving 13 bases unmatched. The CDR3 contains 14 residues. For the CDR3, the DNA is TGCAGCGTTGAAGAGGCAGGGACAGTCAGCGAGGTGTTTTTT. As protein: CSVEEAGTVSEVFF.